Following are 16 T cell receptor beta chains from one sample sequenced in a study of T cell responses to AZD1222 COVID-19 vaccine. TCRdb's copy holds only in-frame clones and misses some; the assay was immunoSEQ multiplex PCR. The table includes 150,000 or so clones, 80% to 95% detected once. Specimen: peripheral blood, collected on day 0 of MenACWY control vaccination. The receptors here all came from an adult in good health.

The chain employs TRBV27 and TRBJ2-7, with D hard to call. The CDR3 totals 14 residues. Germline CDR1 MNHEY, CDR2 SMNVEV (reference sequence). Trimming removed 6 bases from V and 0 bases from J, with 12 bases in between. The chain's CDR3 is CASSNRGGSYEQYF. The CDR3 DNA sequence: TGTGCCAGCAGCAATCGCGGTGGCTCCTACGAGCAGTACTTC.

The J gene is TRBJ2-7, the V gene TRBV7-9, with D tentatively TRBD2 (6 bases). The CDR3 has 14 amino acids. CDR1 is SEHNR and CDR2 is FQNEAQ in the germline V gene (reference sequence). Between the trimmed V and J ends, which lost 2 bases and 3 bases, there was a span of 11 bases. The CDR3 sequence is CASSLNGGDYEQYF. CDR3 nucleotides: TGTGCCAGCAGCTTAAACGGAGGGGACTACGAGCAGTACTTC.

V and J are TRBV9 and TRBJ2-1, with 10 positions matching TRBD2. The CDR3 has 15 residues. From germline, CDR1 is SGDLS and CDR2 YYNGEE. Trimming cost V 0 bases and J 6 bases; bases outside gene matches: 3. The CDR3 nucleotides read TGTGCCAGCAGCGTAGAGGGGACTAGCGCCAATGAGCAGTTCTTC. Encoded protein: CASSVEGTSANEQFF.

The CDR3 nucleotides are TGTGCCAGCAGTCGGTCAGGGGGAGAGACCCAGTACTTC. Its protein is CASSRSGGETQYF. The rearrangement links TRBV5-6 to TRBJ2-5; 7 bases align to TRBD1. Losses at the gene ends were 5 bases for V and 4 bases for J; bases not matched to a gene: 5. The CDR3 contains 13 residues. Germline assignment: CDR1 SGHDT and CDR2 YYEEEE.

This sequence joins TRBV25-1 and TRBJ1-2; unclear D gene. Trimming pared 3 bases from V and 8 bases from J, leaving 13 bases between. Germline V CDR1 and CDR2: MGHDK, SYGVNS. This CDR3 spans 13 amino acids. The CDR3 sequence: CASSDPQVWGYTF. The CDR3 DNA is TGTGCCAGCAGTGACCCGCAGGTTTGGGGCTACACCTTC.

Of note for this clone: In the same sample, other DNA sequences code for this CDR3. The CDR3 region has the DNA TGTGCCAGCAGCCAGGCCGGGACCGAAAATCAGCCCCAGCATTTT. Amino acid sequence: CASSQAGTENQPQHF. The chain uses TRBV3-1 (or the pseudogene TRBV3-2) and TRBJ1-5, with a tentative D call TRBD1 (5 bases). Trimming stripped 3 bases from V and 4 bases from J, with 13 bases between. This CDR3 contains 15 residues. The germline CDR1 and CDR2 sequences are LGHDT and YNNKEL (reference sequence).

This chain joins TRBV30 and TRBJ1-1; tentatively, D is TRBD1 (6 bases). V lost 6 bases and J lost 3, with 11 bases in between. Germline V CDR1 and CDR2: GTSNPN, SVGIG (reference sequence). The CDR3 spans 12 residues. CDR3 loop: CACNRDHTEAFF. The CDR3 DNA follows: TGTGCCTGTAACAGGGATCACACTGAAGCTTTCTTT. Together with reference TRBV30 and TRBJ1-1, the CDR3 gives the full variable domain: SQTIHQWPATLVQPVGSPLSLECTVEGTSNPNLYWYRQAAGRGLQLLFYSVGIGQISSEVPQNLSASRPQDRQFILSSKKLLLSDSGFYLCACNRDHTEAFFGQGTRLTVV.

The V gene is TRBV19, the J gene TRBJ2-1; TRBD2 aligns across 11 bases. Per the germline V gene, CDR1 is LNHDA and CDR2 is SQIVND (reference sequence). The CDR3 consists of 16 residues. The junction had 6 bases not matched to a gene; V was cut back by 5 bases and J by 3 bases. The CDR3: CASSLILAGGYNEQFF. DNA of the CDR3: TGTGCCAGTAGTCTTATTCTAGCGGGGGGCTACAATGAGCAGTTCTTC.

V gene TRBV10-3 combines with J gene TRBJ1-2, with TRBD1 matching over 10 bases. Germline-derived CDR1 and CDR2 are ENHRY and SYGVKD. J lost 8 bases, V lost 0 bases, and 9 bases had no gene match. The CDR3 is 16 amino acids. The CDR3 spells CAISESDRGDIYGYTF. The CDR3 DNA reads as TGTGCCATCAGTGAGTCGGACAGGGGGGATATCTACGGCTACACCTTC.

The chain recombines TRBV5-1 with TRBJ2-2, with D unclear. V dropped 4 bases and J dropped 5 bases, with 9 bases sitting between them. Germline CDR1 and CDR2: SGHRS and YFSETQ. CDR3 length: 13 residues. This chain's CDR3 is CASSLWMTGELFF. CDR3 in DNA: TGCGCCAGCAGCCTATGGATGACCGGGGAGCTGTTTTTT.

The chain couples TRBV27 to TRBJ1-5; TRBD1 matches at 9 bases. The germline gives CDR1 MNHEY, CDR2 SMNVEV (reference sequence). V was clipped by 4 bases and J by 0 bases; unmatched bases: 16. The CDR3 totals 20 residues. CDR3 DNA: TGTGCCAGCAGTTCCACTCGTGGGACAGGGATTTATTATAGCAATCAGCCCCAGCATTTT. Translation: CASSSTRGTGIYYSNQPQHF.

This clone appeared many times. The chain couples TRBV4-2 to TRBJ2-3; unclear D gene. V was trimmed by 0 bases and J by 1 base, leaving 8 bases between them. Germline CDR1 is LGHNA and CDR2 is YNFKEQ. CDR3 length: 15 residues. The CDR3 DNA reads TGTGCCAGCAGCCAAGATGCCCAGGGCACAGATACGCAGTATTTT. Its translation: CASSQDAQGTDTQYF.

The chain links TRBV7-2 to TRBJ2-7; the D gene could be TRBD1 or TRBD2 (5 bases each). Trimming stripped 1 base from V and 6 bases from J, with 22 bases between. Germline lookup yields CDR1 SGHTA and CDR2 FQGNSA. The CDR3 loop spans 17 amino acids. The DNA of the CDR3 is TGTGCCAGCAGCTTAGGGGGATACTTATGGGGGAGTGGCGAGCAGTACTTC. This gives the protein CASSLGGYLWGSGEQYF.

Regarding this clone: In the same sample, other DNA sequences code for this CDR3. This chain links TRBV20-1 with TRBJ1-4; D perhaps matches TRBD1 (5 bases). Trimming took off 3 bases at V and 3 bases at J, with 11 bases between the two ends. Germline V CDR1 and CDR2: DFQATT, SNEGSKA (reference sequence). The length of the CDR3 is 14 residues. CDR3 sequence: CSASGGASNEKLFF. CDR3 bases: TGCAGTGCTAGTGGCGGGGCTTCTAATGAAAAACTGTTTTTT.

V and J are TRBV18 and TRBJ1-1, with TRBD1 matching 8 bases. The V gene end was trimmed by 3 bases and the J gene end by 1 base; junction bases not matched to a gene: 1. CDR1 and CDR2 from the germline V gene are KGHSH and LQKENI. This CDR3 region has 14 residues. CDR3 in amino acids: CASSPGQGNTEAFF. Written as DNA, the CDR3 is TGTGCCAGCTCACCCGGACAGGGGAACACTGAAGCTTTCTTT.

The chain has TRBV7-9 and TRBJ1-1; tentatively, D is TRBD1 (5 bases). CDR3 length: 16 residues. V was shortened by 6 bases and J by 0 bases, with 17 bases between the two germline ends. Germline assignment: CDR1 SEHNR and CDR2 FQNEAQ (reference sequence). CDR3 sequence: CASRIQTRGMNTEAFF. For the CDR3, the DNA is TGTGCCAGCAGAATCCAAACTCGGGGGATGAACACTGAAGCTTTCTTT.